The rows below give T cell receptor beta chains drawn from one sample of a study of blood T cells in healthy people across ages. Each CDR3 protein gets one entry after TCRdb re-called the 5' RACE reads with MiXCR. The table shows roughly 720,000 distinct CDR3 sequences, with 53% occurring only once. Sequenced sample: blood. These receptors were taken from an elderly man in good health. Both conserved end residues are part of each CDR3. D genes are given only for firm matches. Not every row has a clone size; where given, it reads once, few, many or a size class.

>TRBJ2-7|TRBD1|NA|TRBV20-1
CSATGQGAPGLAYEQYF
TGCAGTGCTACGGGACAGGGGGCTCCCGGACTAGCTTACGAGCAGTACTTC
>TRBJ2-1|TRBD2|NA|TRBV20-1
CSATVGLAGVRETQFF
TGCAGTGCTACAGTGGGACTAGCGGGAGTCAGAGAGACCCAGTTCTTC
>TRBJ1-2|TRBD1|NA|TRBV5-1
CASRLDIPGGSLTPSNYGYTF
TGCGCCAGCCGCTTGGACATCCCAGGGGGCTCATTAACCCCTTCTAACTATGGCTACACCTTC
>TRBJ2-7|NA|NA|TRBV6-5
CASMKGVASEQYF
TGTGCCAGCATGAAGGGGGTCGCATCCGAGCAGTACTTC
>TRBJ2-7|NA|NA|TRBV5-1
CASSLNAGTGISYEQYF
TGCGCCAGCAGCTTGAACGCCGGTACAGGGATCTCCTACGAGCAGTACTTC
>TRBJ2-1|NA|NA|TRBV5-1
CASSRVFPDEQFF
TGCGCCAGTTCGCGGGTTTTTCCAGATGAGCAGTTCTTC
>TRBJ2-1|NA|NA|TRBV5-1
CASSQTGPSYNEQFF
TGCGCCAGCAGCCAAACGGGACCATCCTACAATGAGCAGTTCTTC
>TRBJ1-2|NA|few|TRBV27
CASSLGLGNYGYTF
TGTGCCAGCAGTTTAGGGCTTGGGAACTATGGCTACACCTTC
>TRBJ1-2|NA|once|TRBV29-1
CSVTGAPGHPYGYTF
TGCAGCGTTACTGGTGCGCCGGGACACCCCTATGGCTACACCTTC
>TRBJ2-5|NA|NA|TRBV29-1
CPAGVMVQETQYF
TGCCCCGCCGGTGTAATGGTTCAAGAGACCCAGTACTTC
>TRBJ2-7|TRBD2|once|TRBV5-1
CASSTTGASGSYEQYF
TGCGCCAGCAGCACGACCGGGGCTAGCGGGTCTTACGAGCAGTACTTC
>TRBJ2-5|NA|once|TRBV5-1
CASTGSSSYNEQYF
TGCGCCAGCACTGGTTCTAGCTCCTACAATGAGCAGTACTTC
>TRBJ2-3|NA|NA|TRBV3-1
CASSRTETLWVTDTQYF
TGTGCCAGCAGCCGCACAGAGACCCTTTGGGTGACAGATACGCAGTATTTT
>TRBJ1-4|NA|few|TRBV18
CASSPRGERAKLFF
TGTGCCAGCTCACCACGGGGGGAACGAGCGAAACTGTTTTTT
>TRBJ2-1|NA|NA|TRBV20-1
CSAPYGNEQFF
TGCAGTGCCCCCTATGGCAATGAGCAGTTCTTC
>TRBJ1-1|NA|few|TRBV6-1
CASSEQRGTEAFF
TGTGCCAGCAGCGAACAAAGGGGTACTGAAGCTTTCTTT
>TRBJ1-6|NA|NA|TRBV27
CASSLGGRNSPLHF
TGTGCCAGCAGTTTGGGCGGGCGCAATTCACCCCTCCACTTT
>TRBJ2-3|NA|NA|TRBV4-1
CASSQDVRGGGDTQYF
TGCGCCAGCAGCCAAGATGTAAGAGGAGGAGGTGATACGCAGTATTTT